This TCR beta chain came from a study of T-cell reconstitution after alpha-beta-depleted transplantation in children (dated by TCRdb to between 2015 and 2016). Context from the whole study: T-cell immune reconstitution after TCRalphabeta/CD19-depleted allogeneic hematopoietic cell transplantation in children was quantitatively tracked in the study by means of TCR repertoire profiling.

On this clonotype: Its antigen remains unidentified. Base-call qualities are not available, and no considerably larger clone is one nucleotide away.

The library was obtained by PCR. Instrument on record: Illumina HiSeq 2500. Molecular barcoding was employed in the preparation of TCR libraries, with unique molecular identifiers being used to normalize TCRbeta repertoire quantification. TCRdb passed the public sequencing reads through fastp at Q25 and MiXCR, retaining productive beta sequences. Here each entry gathers all rows of one CDR3 protein and keeps the most common genes and DNA. This sample lists about 200,000 distinct CDR3 sequences; 13% to 15% were detected once. The ten top clones hold roughly an eighth of the sample. The germline V gene encodes CDR1 SGHRS and CDR2 YFSETQ. Including the terminal cysteine and phenylalanine, the CDR3 comprises 17 residues. The DNA shown is the 51-base CDR3, in frame from base 1. At the junction V is shortened by 4 bases and J by 5 bases; bases outside the gene matches: 17.

The sequencing used PBMCs from the stem cell graft donor, collected from the stem cell graft. The chain uses TRBV5-1 and TRBJ1-2; 7 bases in the junction line up with TRBD1. The receptor's source is a human donor who donated a stem cell graft to a child with acute lymphoblastic leukemia. Here the CDR3 is given as CASSPGQNQFSRYGYTF. The DNA is as follows: TGCGCCAGCAGCCCGGGACAGAACCAGTTTTCGCGTTATGGCTACACCTTC.